Described below is a single T cell receptor beta chain sequence and its context. The sample is drawn from a study of T cells expressing NK-cell markers. Study information: In the group of eight sequenced donors, seven were HCMV-seropositive and one was seronegative.

TCRdb re-called the 5' RACE reads and gives one entry per CDR3 protein, without DNA. This sample's table has under 500,000 distinct CDR3 sequences. This TCR was recovered from a woman between 18 and 70 years old in good health. Sequencing input: blood T cells: a sorted CD56 or NKG2C T cell subset, CD4+ or CD8+ T cells, or bulk PBMC T cells (not recorded which).

The CDR3 sequence: CASSRETGYGYTF. The chain uses TRBV27 and TRBJ1-2; TCRdb's D call of TRBD1 is untestable without DNA. The CDR3 contains 13 residues. Germline V gene lookup returns CDR1 MNHEY and CDR2 SMNVEV (reference sequence).